The present entry profiles one T cell receptor beta chain with its context. The antigen is not known. The CDR3 covers 16 residues. Per the germline V gene, CDR1 is LNHDA and CDR2 is SQIVND (reference sequence). Trimming removed 7 bases from V and 3 bases from J; junction bases left unmatched: 12. 60 Vbeta and 13 Jbeta primers were used in PCR. The protocol was immunoSEQ multiplex PCR, while the TCRdb copy is restricted to in-frame clones and leaves out a portion. The table lists about 190,000 clones, 70% to 75% of them singletons. This sample stems from a study of cytomegalovirus exposure and HLA in healthy donors. Study-wide findings and caveats: The study designated fewer than 200 TCR beta chains cytomegalovirus-associated.

The rearrangement links TRBV19 to TRBJ1-5, with 7 positions matching TRBD1. The sequenced material came from PBMCs. The sequence was collected from a man in his thirties or forties in good health and CMV-seropositive. The CDR3 sequence: CASNKGIGGNNQPQHF. In DNA form, the CDR3 reads TGTGCCAGTAATAAGGGGATAGGGGGCAACAATCAGCCCCAGCATTTT.